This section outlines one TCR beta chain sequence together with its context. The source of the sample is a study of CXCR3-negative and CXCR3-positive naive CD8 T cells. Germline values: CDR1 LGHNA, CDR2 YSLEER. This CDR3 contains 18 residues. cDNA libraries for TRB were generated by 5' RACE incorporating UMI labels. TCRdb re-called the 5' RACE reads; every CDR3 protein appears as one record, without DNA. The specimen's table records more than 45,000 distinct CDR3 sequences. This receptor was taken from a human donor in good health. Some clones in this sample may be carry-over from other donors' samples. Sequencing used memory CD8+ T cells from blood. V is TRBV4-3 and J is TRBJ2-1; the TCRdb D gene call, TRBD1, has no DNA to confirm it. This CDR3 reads CASSQVGTGPEAYNEQFF.